These T cell receptor beta chains were read from a single sample in a study of CD8 T cells in ankylosing spondylitis. TCRdb processed the 5' RACE reads anew with MiXCR; each CDR3 protein has one entry. This table has around 490,000 distinct CDR3 sequences, under 5.5% appearing once. Specimen: blood, either unsorted or a sorted T cell fraction (not recorded which). Receptors were obtained from a male donor with ankylosing spondylitis. Each CDR3 is given with its conserved first and last residue. A D gene is named only where the DNA matches it firmly. Size is omitted from some rows. Given values are once, few, many or a class for expanded clones.

D,J,V,size,length,CDR3,DNA
.,TRBJ2-1,TRBV6-2/TRBV6-3,few,14,CASSQSYVYNEQFF,TGTGCCAGCAGTCAAAGTTACGTCTACAATGAGCAGTTCTTC
.,TRBJ2-7,TRBV20-1,many,14,CSARSPTGTYEQYF,TGCAGTGCTAGGTCCCCAACAGGCACCTACGAGCAGTACTTC
.,TRBJ1-5,TRBV12-3/TRBV12-4,few,13,CASSLNMWQPQHF,TGTGCCAGCAGTTTAAATATGTGGCAGCCCCAGCATTTT
.,TRBJ1-1,TRBV12-3/TRBV12-4,few,9,CALNTEAFF,TGTGCCCTGAACACTGAAGCTTTCTTT
.,TRBJ2-4,TRBV20-1,many,13,CSARPDSKNIQYF,TGCAGTGCTAGACCTGACAGTAAAAACATTCAGTACTTC
.,TRBJ2-2,TRBV5-1,many,16,CASGGAQGGGTGELFF,TGCGCCAGCGGAGGGGCCCAGGGCGGTGGGACCGGGGAGCTGTTTTTT
.,TRBJ2-5,TRBV5-1,many,14,CASSLGTVQETQYF,TGCGCCAGCAGCTTGGGGACTGTTCAAGAGACCCAGTACTTC
.,TRBJ2-5,TRBV11-2,many,20,CASSYRKTAVGALYQETQYF,TGTGCCAGCAGCTACCGAAAGACCGCAGTAGGAGCCCTGTACCAAGAGACCCAGTACTTC
TRBD2,TRBJ2-1,TRBV4-3,many,15,CASSRAGDWPPKQFF,TGCGCCAGCAGCCGTGCGGGAGATTGGCCTCCAAAGCAGTTCTTC
TRBD2,TRBJ2-1,TRBV18,many,15,CASPQSGGSYNEQFF,TGTGCCTCACCACAATCGGGGGGGTCCTACAATGAGCAGTTCTTC
.,TRBJ1-1,TRBV20-1,many,14,CSAEAGKGSTEAFF,TGCAGTGCAGAGGCGGGGAAAGGGAGTACTGAAGCTTTCTTT
.,TRBJ2-2,TRBV10-3,many,14,CAISESGLSGELFF,TGTGCCATCAGTGAGTCGGGGCTATCCGGGGAGCTGTTTTTT
.,TRBJ1-1,TRBV5-1,many,14,CASSFAGSGTEAFF,TGCGCCAGCAGCTTCGCGGGCAGCGGCACTGAAGCTTTCTTT
TRBD2,TRBJ2-3,TRBV4-3,many,17,CASSQATLGTSGDTQYF,TGCGCCAGCAGCCAAGCTACCCTCGGGACTAGCGGAGATACGCAGTATTTT
TRBD2,TRBJ2-7,TRBV5-6,.,16,CASSLPGLAVPGEQYF,TGTGCCAGCAGCCTGCCGGGACTAGCGGTCCCCGGGGAGCAGTACTTC
.,TRBJ1-5,TRBV7-9,many,13,CASRAPGGQPQHF,TGTGCCAGCAGGGCCCCCGGAGGGCAGCCCCAGCATTTT
TRBD1,TRBJ2-3,TRBV4-2,many,17,CASSRFTGTATTDTQYF,TGTGCCAGCAGTCGTTTCACCGGGACAGCTACCACAGATACGCAGTATTTT
TRBD1,TRBJ1-2,TRBV28,many,14,CASSTRTGIYGYTF,TGTGCCAGCAGTACCCGGACAGGGATCTATGGCTACACCTTC
.,TRBJ1-2,TRBV5-1,many,15,CASSLGASVNYGYTF,TGCGCCAGCAGCTTGGGGGCATCGGTTAACTATGGCTACACCTTC
.,TRBJ1-3,TRBV4-1,many,16,CASSQKVVGSGNTIYF,TGCGCCAGCAGCCAAAAGGTAGTGGGCTCTGGAAACACCATATATTTT
.,TRBJ1-4,TRBV12-3/TRBV12-4,many,14,CASSWWATNEKLFF,TGTGCCAGCAGTTGGTGGGCAACTAATGAAAAACTGTTTTTT
.,TRBJ2-3,TRBV15,many,16,CATSRGVRESTDTQYF,TGTGCCACCAGCAGAGGGGTGCGGGAAAGCACAGATACGCAGTATTTT
.,TRBJ2-3,TRBV28,few,15,CASSLWEESTDTQYF,TGTGCCAGCAGTTTGTGGGAAGAAAGCACAGATACGCAGTATTTT
.,TRBJ1-6,TRBV28,many,17,CASSSNRQSSYNSPLHF,TGTGCCAGCAGTTCCAACAGACAGAGCTCCTATAATTCACCCCTCCACTTT
.,TRBJ2-3,TRBV20-1,few,16,CSARRTGVLSTDTQYF,TGCAGTGCTAGGAGGACGGGGGTTCTTAGCACAGATACGCAGTATTTT
TRBD1,TRBJ2-7,TRBV5-6,many,14,CASSRRGQVFEQYF,TGTGCCAGCAGCCGGCGGGGACAGGTCTTCGAGCAGTACTTC
TRBD2,TRBJ2-3,TRBV12-3/TRBV12-4,many,15,CASSFLAGASDTQYF,TGTGCCAGCAGTTTCCTAGCGGGAGCCTCAGATACGCAGTATTTT
.,TRBJ1-6,TRBV20-1,many,11,CSAVINSPLHF,TGCAGTGCCGTCATTAATTCACCCCTCCACTTT
.,TRBJ2-1,TRBV7-3,many,16,CASSYTAVSSYNEQFF,TGTGCCAGCAGCTACACAGCGGTGAGCTCCTACAATGAGCAGTTCTTC
TRBD1,TRBJ1-1,TRBV5-6,.,16,CASSFLSGTGFTEAFF,TGTGCCAGCAGCTTTCTCTCCGGGACAGGGTTCACTGAAGCTTTCTTT
TRBD2,TRBJ2-1,TRBV4-1,.,17,CASSRAWGTSGYNEQFF,TGCGCCAGCAGCCGAGCGTGGGGGACTAGCGGTTACAATGAGCAGTTCTTC
.,TRBJ1-1,TRBV7-9,many,12,CASSRDFDEAFF,TGTGCCAGCAGCAGGGACTTTGATGAAGCTTTCTTT
TRBD1,TRBJ1-2,TRBV5-1,many,15,CASSPTGGPNYGYTF,TGCGCCAGCAGCCCCACAGGGGGCCCTAACTATGGCTACACCTTC
TRBD1,TRBJ2-1,TRBV7-2,many,15,CASSLVGTVSDEQFF,TGTGCCAGCAGCTTAGTCGGGACAGTAAGCGATGAGCAGTTCTTC
.,TRBJ2-7,TRBV25-1,many,13,CASSKGRYYEQYF,TGTGCCAGCAGTAAAGGACGGTACTACGAGCAGTACTTC
.,TRBJ1-2,TRBV10-3,many,13,CAISVPGGYGYTF,TGTGCCATCAGTGTACCGGGGGGCTATGGCTACACCTTC
TRBD1,TRBJ1-4,TRBV12-3/TRBV12-4,many,16,CASSLAPGQGIEKLFF,TGTGCCAGCAGTTTAGCACCGGGACAGGGGATTGAAAAACTGTTTTTT
.,TRBJ2-5,TRBV28,many,17,CASSYLVTGHHQETQYF,TGTGCCAGCAGTTACCTGGTAACGGGACACCACCAAGAGACCCAGTACTTC
.,TRBJ2-2,TRBV27,many,12,CASSFRAGELFF,TGTGCCAGCAGTTTTCGGGCCGGGGAGCTGTTTTTT
TRBD2,TRBJ2-1,TRBV5-1,many,16,CASSLIPAGGYNEQFF,TGCGCCAGCAGCTTGATCCCGGCGGGGGGGTACAATGAGCAGTTCTTC
TRBD1,TRBJ1-2,TRBV15,many,14,CATSRDREMDGYTF,TGTGCCACCAGCAGGGACAGGGAAATGGATGGCTACACCTTC
.,TRBJ1-2,TRBV7-2,.,14,CASTRLLANYGYTF,TGTGCCAGCACCCGCCTATTAGCTAACTATGGCTACACCTTC
TRBD1,TRBJ2-7,TRBV20-1,many,14,CSATDDRGPYEQYF,TGCAGTGCTACCGACGACAGGGGGCCCTACGAGCAGTACTTC
.,TRBJ1-1,TRBV3-1,many,14,CASSQLGLLPEAFF,TGTGCCAGCAGTCAACTTGGCCTTCTTCCTGAAGCTTTCTTT
TRBD1,TRBJ1-6,TRBV4-1,many,15,CASSRRTGLNSPLHF,TGCGCCAGCAGCCGTCGGACAGGGCTCAATTCACCCCTCCACTTT
.,TRBJ2-1,TRBV20-1,many,13,CSAREDSYNEQFF,TGCAGTGCTAGAGAGGACTCCTACAATGAGCAGTTCTTC